This entry lists 15 T cell receptor beta chains sequenced from one sample in a study of blood T cell repertoires in COVID-19 (TCRdb year 2020). Receptor libraries were prepared by the immunoSEQ multiplex PCR assay. TCRdb stores this immuneACCESS table with in-frame sequences only. Part of the clones is absent; in the studies checked, under half of the shortfall reflects unresolved V genes, and no reason is known for the rest. Present in this sample are approximately 330,000 clones, 80% to 90% of which were seen just once. The biggest ten clones account for roughly a tenth of the sample. Sequenced sample: peripheral blood. The receptors were sampled from a man aged 25-45 years with COVID-19, enrolled during active disease.

The table lists this clone with a count of one. This chain joins TRBV7-6 and TRBJ2-1, with 9 positions matching TRBD1. J gave up 7 bases and V 3 bases, and 13 bases lay outside the gene matches. The length of the CDR3 is 17 residues. Germline CDR1 is SGHVS and CDR2 is FNYEAQ. The CDR3 region is CASSLRTGGLIANEQFF. CDR3 DNA sequence: TGTGCCAGCAGCTTGAGAACAGGGGGCCTTATTGCAAATGAGCAGTTCTTC.

V and J are TRBV3-1 (or the pseudogene TRBV3-2) and TRBJ2-3; weak D call: TRBD1 (5 bases). In germline, CDR1 is LGHDT, CDR2 YNNKEL (reference sequence). V was trimmed by 4 bases and J by 0 bases, leaving 8 bases between them. The CDR3 spans 14 residues. CDR3 loop: CASSRGSSTDTQYF. CDR3 bases: TGTGCCAGCAGCCGGGGCTCTAGCACAGATACGCAGTATTTT.

The J gene is TRBJ1-1, the V gene TRBV19, with TRBD1 matching 8 bases. The CDR3 runs 14 residues. V shed 3 bases and J 1 base; nucleotides not matched to a gene: 1. CDR1 LNHDA and CDR2 SQIVND come from the germline V gene (reference sequence). The CDR3 sequence: CASSMTGANTEAFF. The CDR3 coding sequence is TGTGCCAGTAGTATGACAGGGGCGAACACTGAAGCTTTCTTT. The full variable domain, completed using reference TRBV19 and TRBJ1-1, is DGGITQSPKYLFRKEGQNVTLSCEQNLNHDAMYWYRQDPGQGLRLIYYSQIVNDFQKGDIAEGYSVSREKKESFPLTVTSAQKNPTAFYLCASSMTGANTEAFFGQGTRLTVV.

As concerns this clone: Other DNA sequences in this sample translate to the same CDR3. The chain employs TRBV27 and TRBJ2-7; D is perhaps TRBD1 (5 bases). CDR1 and CDR2 (germline): MNHEY, SMNVEV (reference sequence). The length of the CDR3 is 13 residues. The V gene lost 6 bases and the J gene lost 0 bases, with 9 bases spanning the gap. The CDR3 sequence is CASRGQGSYEQYF. DNA of the CDR3: TGTGCCAGCAGGGGGCAGGGCTCCTACGAGCAGTACTTC.

This clone was found a few times. This rearrangement joins TRBV28 to TRBJ1-2; TRBD1 agrees at 7 bases. The germline V gene has CDR1 MDHEN and CDR2 SYDVKM. The V segment lost 3 bases and the J segment 0 bases; nucleotides outside the gene matches: 7. The CDR3 spans 16 residues. The CDR3 DNA is TGTGCCAGCAGTTTCCCTCCAGGGACAGCTAACTATGGCTACACCTTC. This codes for CASSFPPGTANYGYTF.

J is TRBJ2-5 and V is TRBV5-6; the D gene is possibly TRBD1 (6 bases). The length of the CDR3 is 15 residues. Germline V gene lookup returns CDR1 SGHDT and CDR2 YYEEEE. V gave up 0 bases and J gave up 5 bases, with 14 bases separating them. The CDR3 is CASSLDRASGETQYF. CDR3 nucleotides: TGTGCCAGCAGCTTGGACAGGGCCTCGGGGGAGACCCAGTACTTC. The complete variable domain, with remaining parts taken from reference TRBV5-6 and TRBJ2-5, reads DAGVTQSPTHLIKTRGQQVTLRCSPKSGHDTVSWYQQALGQGPQFIFQYYEEEERQRGNFPDRFSGHQFPNYSSELNVNALLLGDSALYLCASSLDRASGETQYFGPGTRLLVL.

This clone is a singleton in its sample. The V and J genes are TRBV7-2 and TRBJ2-1; no firm D call. The CDR3 is 12 residues long. V lost 5 bases and J lost 3, with 5 bases in between. Germline V lookup: CDR1 SGHTA, CDR2 FQGNSA. This CDR3 is CASSPYYNEQFF. DNA for the CDR3: TGTGCCAGCAGCCCTTACTACAATGAGCAGTTCTTC. Combining the CDR3 with reference TRBV7-2 and TRBJ2-1 gives the whole variable domain GAGVSQSPSNKVTEKGKDVELRCDPISGHTALYWYRQSLGQGLEFLIYFQGNSAPDKSGLPSDRFSAERTGGSVSTLTIQRTQQEDSAVYLCASSPYYNEQFFGPGTRLTVL.

DNA of the CDR3: TGTGCCAGCAGCCCAGGCTACGAGCAGTACTTC. Translated, it gives CASSPGYEQYF. The chain links TRBV9 to TRBJ2-7; no reliable D call. There are 11 residues in the CDR3. Looked up from germline, CDR1 is SGDLS and CDR2 is YYNGEE. V lost 4 bases and J 3 bases, leaving 5 bases between the germline ends.

CDR3 DNA: TGTGCCAGCAGTTACTCGTTGCTACAGGGGGCGTGGGAGCAGTACTTC. It codes for CASSYSLLQGAWEQYF. This chain links TRBV6-5 with TRBJ2-7; 9 bases align to TRBD1. V dropped 0 bases and J dropped 7; count of bases not matched to a gene: 10. Germline V gene lookup returns CDR1 MNHEY and CDR2 SVGAGI. This CDR3 is 16 amino acids long.

For the CDR3, the DNA is TGTGCCAGCGACCGCTCAGGGTCAGATACGCAGTATTTT. It specifies CASDRSGSDTQYF. The chain combines TRBV3-1 (or the pseudogene TRBV3-2) with TRBJ2-3; perhaps TRBD1 as D (5 bases). V lost 8 bases to trimming and J lost 4 bases, with 13 bases between them. CDR1 and CDR2 (germline): LGHDT, YNNKEL (reference sequence). This CDR3 spans 13 amino acids.

The rearrangement uses TRBV7-9 and TRBJ2-3, with 8 bases lining up with TRBD1. The V segment lost 1 base and the J segment 2 bases; nucleotides outside the gene matches: 8. This CDR3 is 17 amino acids long. In germline, CDR1 is SEHNR, CDR2 FQNEAQ (reference sequence). CDR3 in DNA: TGTGCCAGCAGCTTAGGAAATCACAGGGGGTCCACAGATACGCAGTATTTT. As protein: CASSLGNHRGSTDTQYF.

This clone occurred a few times. The CDR3 nucleotides are TGTGCCAGCAGCCAAGTCGAAGGGGGCGTCTTGAGTGGCTACACCTTC. It translates to CASSQVEGGVLSGYTF. V and J are TRBV4-2 and TRBJ1-2, with 7 bases fitting TRBD1. V lost 1 base to trimming and J lost 7 bases; unmatched junction nucleotides: 12. Germline V gene lookup returns CDR1 LGHNA and CDR2 YNFKEQ. This CDR3 has 16 amino acids.

CDR3 amino acids: CASSRNRDGYTF. In nucleotides, the CDR3 is TGTGCCAGCAGTCGAAACAGGGATGGCTACACCTTC. The V call is TRBV6-5, the J call TRBJ1-2, with D possibly matching TRBD1 (6 bases). The germline CDR1 and CDR2 sequences are MNHEY and SVGAGI. This CDR3 is 12 amino acids long. V was pared by 5 bases and J by 6 bases, with 10 bases between.

The rearrangement links TRBV7-9 to TRBJ1-5; D is unclear. Per the germline V gene, CDR1 is SEHNR and CDR2 is FQNEAQ (reference sequence). Trimming removed 5 bases at V and 0 bases at J, with 8 bases between. The CDR3 runs to 14 residues. The CDR3 loop reads CASSLINSNQPQHF. In DNA, the CDR3 is TGTGCCAGCAGCCTAATAAATAGCAATCAGCCCCAGCATTTT.

The count of this clone is one. The V call is TRBV27, the J call TRBJ2-3; a possible D gene is TRBD2 (6 bases). The germline CDR1 and CDR2 sequences are MNHEY and SMNVEV (reference sequence). V was clipped by 5 bases and J by 2 bases, with 14 bases between them. The CDR3 runs to 15 residues. The CDR3, as DNA: TGTGCCAGCAGTCGGGGACTGATATACACAGATACGCAGTATTTT. This encodes CASSRGLIYTDTQYF.